This TCR beta chain was documented in a study of T cells in Graves' hyperthyroidism and ophthalmopathy (dated by TCRdb to about 2019). The study in broad terms: Peripheral blood was sampled at the time of initial diagnosis, prior to any treatment. The roughly 91 discovery patients were randomly divided into training and test sets at a 7:3 ratio. To identify TCR V-J signatures that set the groups apart, the researchers used a discovery cohort of 100 patients, made up of about 44 with Graves' ophthalmopathy and about 55 with stable Graves' hyperthyroidism. Once sampling was done, hyperthyroidism patients were given methimazole at a starting dose of 30 mg daily, whereas ophthalmopathy patients were given high-dose intravenous methylprednisolone. Prospective prediction of ophthalmopathy was tested in an independent validation cohort consisting of some 20 hyperthyroidism patients and 15 or so patients who later progressed to ophthalmopathy. In several Graves' hyperthyroidism patients, the study also compared T-cell repertoires from thyroid tissue with T-cell repertoires from blood. TCR Vbeta CDR3 sequencing of 135 peripheral blood samples (more than 40 ophthalmopathy, 75 or so hyperthyroidism and 17 progressor patients) is reported in the paper. Study-wide findings and limitations: A model built on a 13 V-J signature distinguished ophthalmopathy from stable hyperthyroidism, reaching around 88% sensitivity and about 81% specificity in cross-validation and 80%/75% in testing. Most expanded thyroid clonotypes (frequency above 0.001) were also detected in blood, suggesting blood repertoires may reflect thyroid immune responses. In validation, progression to ophthalmopathy was predicted by the model with nearly 71% sensitivity and 72% to 80% specificity, a median of about 6.8 months before onset. No statistical method was used to set the sample size in advance, and investigators knew the group allocation.

Graves' hyperthyroidism was defined as stable when no progression to ophthalmopathy occurred over 18 months of follow-up. The hyperthyroidism patients were between 18 and 65 years old and newly diagnosed, with a disease duration of less than 2 months. Any patient with an uncontrolled infection, another autoimmune disease, pregnancy or lactation was excluded. Diagnoses were based on clinical symptoms, serum thyroxine and TRAb, thyroid ultrasound and orbital computed tomography. PBMCs were isolated from about 9 ml of fresh peripheral blood by Ficoll-Paque density gradient centrifugation. Total RNA was extracted with Trizol reagent, and quality was checked on an Agilent 2100 Bioanalyzer. The TCR beta CDR3 regions were amplified from RNA transcripts. A first-round RT-PCR of the TCR CDR3 used the HTBI primer set with the Qiagen OneStep RT-PCR kit. Libraries were constructed in a second round of multiplex PCR, after which size selection and purification were performed. Paired-end sequencing of the libraries was performed with 100 bp reads on an Illumina HiSeq2000. Turning to the authors' computational methods: Raw data were processed with SOAPnuke, discarding reads with adapters, uncalled bases, mean Phred below 15, or no exact constant-primer or identifier match. High-quality paired reads were merged using COPE v1.2.5, and each unique nucleotide sequence was defined as a clonotype. MiTCR v1.1 was used to align the clonotypes against IMGT TRBV, TRBD and TRBJ reference segments. The analysis was restricted to V-J combinations with a frequency above 0.0001, which together covered just over 98% of the repertoires. The TCS score was defined as the ratio of F50 (clonal expansion) to E x V (chaos), calculated using BLOSUM62-based TCRdist between CDR3 peptides within each V-J. Welch's t-statistics and random forest reduced approximately 520 V-J features to about 12, which were used in a naive Bayes classifier (R e1071). Starting from the raw public reads, TCRdb applied fastp trimming at Q25, assembled clones with MiXCR and retained in-frame beta chains. CDR3 protein sequences are deduplicated, and each keeps its most common genes and DNA. These V and J calls rely on TCRdb rather than the paper's analysis. The sample profile shows about 700,000 distinct CDR3 sequences; 14% of them were found once. The ten most abundant clones make up roughly 10% of the sample.

For CDR1 and CDR2, the germline V gene lists SGHRS and YFSETQ. The CDR3 starts with the cysteine, ends with the phenylalanine, and has 18 residues. Only the CDR3 region is kept as DNA, spanning 54 bases read in frame from base 1. V is pruned by 6 bases and J by 1 base, leaving 13 bases of the junction without a gene match. This clonotype came up many times. Its antigen remains unidentified. Nothing much larger sits one base from this clone, and base qualities are not available. The rearranged chain carries TRBV5-1 and TRBJ2-1; TRBD2 agrees with 10 junctional bases. The sample consisted of blood. The sequence was collected from a woman under 30 with Graves' hyperthyroidism. Here the CDR3 is given as CASNPAASGSGSYNEQFF. The DNA is as follows: TGCGCCAGCAACCCGGCGGCTAGCGGGAGTGGTTCCTACAATGAGCAGTTCTTC.